The 27 T cell receptor beta chains below come from one sample, sequenced in a study of beta chain features in type 1 diabetes. Expressed TCRB transcripts were sequenced after all isolated RNA was converted to cDNA. Measured with immunoSEQ multiplex PCR; TCRdb has only the in-frame clones, and not every one. This sample has roughly 370,000 clones, with approximately 15% found just once. Sequencing was carried out using naive CD4+ T cells from blood. The receptors stem from a man in his thirties or forties in good health.

This clone occurred a few times. This chain uses TRBV7-2 with TRBJ1-3, with D uncertain. Trimming removed 4 bases from V and 2 bases from J, with 6 bases in between. The CDR3 extends over 13 amino acids. Germline V CDR1 and CDR2: SGHTA, FQGNSA. CDR3 bases: TGTGCCAGCAGCTCTACGGCTGGAAACACCATATATTTT. It encodes CASSSTAGNTIYF.

This chain uses TRBV7-2 with TRBJ2-5; 12 bases are shared with TRBD2. The germline V gene encodes CDR1 SGHTA and CDR2 FQGNSA. CDR3 size: 17 residues. V trimming: 4 bases; J trimming: 4 bases; junction bases outside the gene matches: 10. As DNA, the CDR3 is TGTGCCAGCAGCTATGCTTTAACTAGCGGGGGGAGAGAGACCCAGTACTTC. Its translation: CASSYALTSGGRETQYF.

This clone was observed a few times. The rearrangement links TRBV7-2 to TRBJ2-1; 9 bases align to TRBD2. The length of the CDR3 is 15 residues. J was trimmed by 8 bases and V by 8 bases; bases with no gene match: 13. CDR1 is SGHTA, CDR2 FQGNSA, per germline. The CDR3 DNA sequence: TGTGCCAGCCGCCGACGGGCGGGAGGGGAGGATGAGCAGTTCTTC. This codes for CASRRRAGGEDEQFF.

The gene calls are TRBV7-9 and TRBJ2-7; TRBD1 matches at 8 bases. The CDR3 runs 14 residues. V lost 3 bases, J lost 5 bases, and 6 bases stayed unmatched. Germline CDR1 reads SEHNR; CDR2 reads FQNEAQ (reference sequence). CDR3 region: CASSLDRALHEQYV. The DNA for the CDR3 is TGTGCCAGCAGCTTGGACAGGGCTTTACACGAGCAGTACGTC.

This clone was seen a handful of times. The V call is TRBV7-6, the J call TRBJ1-4; D uncertain. CDR1 is SGHVS, CDR2 FNYEAQ, per germline. The CDR3 contains 13 residues. Trimming took off 8 bases at V and 2 bases at J, with 9 bases between the two ends. Written as DNA, the CDR3 is TGTGCCAGCCGGCGTACGACTAATGAAAAACTGTTTTTT. This translates into CASRRTTNEKLFF.

This clone occurred a few times. The chain links TRBV7-2 to TRBJ2-7, with TRBD1 matching over 8 bases. The CDR3 has 16 residues. After removal of 4 bases from V and 2 bases from J, the junction contained 10 bases not matched to a gene. Germline lookup yields CDR1 SGHTA and CDR2 FQGNSA. The CDR3 spells CASSSTPGTGAYEQYF. The CDR3 DNA is TGTGCCAGCAGCTCCACCCCCGGGACAGGCGCCTACGAGCAGTACTTC.

In this sample, this clone turned up a few times. J is TRBJ2-1 and V is TRBV5-1; D ambiguous. Deletions cut 3 bases from V and 0 bases from J, with 19 bases between. This CDR3 comprises 18 residues. The germline V gene has CDR1 SGHRS and CDR2 YFSETQ. The CDR3 nucleotides read TGCGCCAGCAGCTCCCTAGGAATGTGGCGGAGCTCCTACAATGAGCAGTTCTTC. Encoded protein: CASSSLGMWRSSYNEQFF.

The chain links TRBV5-1 to TRBJ1-4, with TRBD1 as a possible D gene (5 bases). Germline CDR1 and CDR2: SGHRS and YFSETQ. This CDR3 contains 16 residues. The V gene lost 4 bases and the J gene lost 1 base, with 14 bases spanning the gap. This CDR3 reads CASSEQGGRTNEKLFF. The CDR3 DNA sequence: TGCGCCAGCAGCGAGCAGGGTGGCCGAACTAATGAAAAACTGTTTTTT. Supplemented by reference TRBV5-1 and TRBJ1-4, the full variable domain reads KAGVTQTPRYLIKTRGQQVTLSCSPISGHRSVSWYQQTPGQGLQFLFEYFSETQRNKGNFPGRFSGRQFSNSRSEMNVSTLELGDSALYLCASSEQGGRTNEKLFFGSGTQLSVL.

This clone came up a few times. This chain uses TRBV7-2 with TRBJ2-7; D is ambiguous. V was shortened by 1 base and J by 7 bases, with 17 bases between the two germline ends. CDR1 SGHTA and CDR2 FQGNSA come from the germline V gene. This CDR3 region has 15 residues. CDR3 amino acids: CASSLGSLTTYEQYF. CDR3 DNA sequence: TGTGCCAGCAGCTTAGGAAGTCTCACTACTTATGAGCAGTACTTC.

This clone was detected a few times. The J gene is TRBJ2-5, the V gene TRBV19; tentatively, D is TRBD1 (7 bases). Germline V gene lookup returns CDR1 LNHDA and CDR2 SQIVND (reference sequence). The V gene lost 1 base and the J gene lost 13 bases, with 19 bases spanning the gap. The CDR3 has 14 amino acids. The CDR3: CASSIGGRGDELYF. CDR3 nucleotides: TGTGCCAGTAGTATAGGGGGCAGGGGGGACGAGTTGTACTTC.

The chain joins TRBV29-1 to TRBJ1-4; D call uncertain. This CDR3 contains 12 residues. Germline V gene data show CDR1 as SQVTM and CDR2 as ANQGSEA. V was shortened by 7 bases and J by 0 bases, with 6 bases between the two germline ends. The CDR3 DNA is TGCAGCGCCCGGGCAACTAATGAAAAACTGTTTTTT. It codes for CSARATNEKLFF. Variable domain in full (rest from reference TRBV29-1 and TRBJ1-4): SAVISQKPSRDICQRGTSLTIQCQVDSQVTMMFWYRQQPGQSLTLIATANQGSEATYESGFVIDKFPISRPNLTFSTLTVSNMSPEDSSIYLCSARATNEKLFFGSGTQLSVL.

This clone was seen a handful of times. This chain's CDR3 is CASRYRDRGYTF. The CDR3, as DNA: TGTGCCAGCAGATACCGGGACAGGGGCTACACCTTC. The chain employs TRBV9 and TRBJ1-2, with TRBD1 identical over 8 bases. Germline CDR1 SGDLS, CDR2 YYNGEE. Unmatched junction bases numbered 5, after V lost 5 bases and J lost 8 bases. This CDR3 comprises 12 residues.

The chain has TRBV12-5 and TRBJ2-6; D uncertain. The CDR3 contains 16 residues. CDR1 is LGHNT and CDR2 is FRNRAP in the germline V gene. The V and J ends lost 3 bases and 0 bases respectively, with 9 bases between them. CDR3 DNA sequence: TGTGCTAGTGGTTTTTCCCTTGGCTCTGGGGCCAACGTCCTGACTTTC. Its translation: CASGFSLGSGANVLTF.

This clone has only a few counts. V gene TRBV5-1 combines with J gene TRBJ2-1; 14 positions agree with TRBD2. The V gene's germline CDR1 is SGHRS and CDR2 YFSETQ. The CDR3 runs to 20 residues. Trimming took 4 bases from V and 3 from J; bases not matched to a gene: 15. The CDR3 DNA reads as TGCGCCAGCAGCCCGAAACGACTAGCGGGGGGGCTGGCTGACTACAATGAGCAGTTCTTC. Amino acids: CASSPKRLAGGLADYNEQFF.

The gene calls are TRBV5-6 and TRBJ2-7; D is undetermined. Looked up from germline, CDR1 is SGHDT and CDR2 is YYEEEE. The CDR3 contains 14 residues. Trimming shortened V by 2 bases and J by 6 bases, and 15 bases separated the two germline ends. CDR3 region: CASSFGRWMGEQYF. The CDR3 DNA sequence: TGTGCCAGCAGCTTCGGACGTTGGATGGGCGAGCAGTACTTC.

The chain is built from TRBV4-3 and TRBJ2-2; unclear D gene. Germline-derived CDR1 and CDR2 are LGHNA and YSLEER. The CDR3 loop spans 14 amino acids. The germline V and J ends were trimmed by 3 bases and 0 bases, with 5 bases remaining between them. This chain's CDR3 is CASSHSANTGELFF. The CDR3 nucleotides read TGCGCCAGCAGCCATTCCGCGAACACCGGGGAGCTGTTTTTT.

This clone has only a few counts. The gene calls are TRBV27 and TRBJ2-1; 9 bases agree with TRBD1. This CDR3 contains 15 residues. Germline V gene data show CDR1 as MNHEY and CDR2 as SMNVEV (reference sequence). Trimming took 0 bases from V and 8 from J; bases not matched to a gene: 5. The CDR3 is CASSLSGTGSDEQFF. In DNA form, the CDR3 reads TGTGCCAGCAGTTTATCCGGGACAGGGTCCGATGAGCAGTTCTTC.

The CDR3 loop reads CASSTGFTDTQYF. The CDR3 DNA reads as TGTGCCAGTTCGACAGGATTCACAGATACGCAGTATTTT. The genes are TRBV19 and TRBJ2-3; maybe TRBD1 (6 bases). The CDR3 is made up of 13 amino acids. The germline V gene has CDR1 LNHDA and CDR2 SQIVND (reference sequence). The V end was cut by 8 bases, the J end by 2 bases, with 11 bases between.

The rearrangement links TRBV9 to TRBJ2-7; D is uncertain. This CDR3 has 16 amino acids. The ends were cut back, 0 bases at V and 4 bases at J, with 17 bases in the middle. CDR1 is SGDLS, CDR2 YYNGEE, per germline. In DNA, the CDR3 is TGTGCCAGCAGCGTAGTCCCCTTGAGGCGGATTTACGAGCAGTACTTC. It specifies CASSVVPLRRIYEQYF.

This rearrangement joins TRBV5-1 to TRBJ1-2, with D maybe TRBD1 (6 bases). Trimming took off 0 bases at V and 8 bases at J, with 17 bases between the two ends. The CDR3 contains 15 residues. CDR1 and CDR2 (germline): SGHRS, YFSETQ. In nucleotides, the CDR3 is TGCGCCAGCAGCTTGGATGGGACACAAACCGAAGGCTACACCTTC. Translation gives CASSLDGTQTEGYTF.

This chain uses TRBV11-1 with TRBJ2-3, with TRBD2 as a possible D gene (5 bases). The CDR3 covers 12 residues. The ends were cut back, 6 bases at V and 8 bases at J, with 12 bases in the middle. Looked up from germline, CDR1 is SGHAT and CDR2 is FQDESV (reference sequence). The CDR3 sequence is CASRSLASTQYF. DNA for the CDR3: TGTGCCAGCAGGTCCCTAGCCTCTACGCAGTATTTT.

This chain uses TRBV27 with TRBJ2-7; D uncertain. CDR1 is MNHEY, CDR2 SMNVEV, per germline (reference sequence). V was clipped by 3 bases and J by 0 bases, with 18 bases between them. This CDR3 is 17 amino acids long. As DNA, the CDR3 is TGTGCCAGCAGTTTGAGGCCCCGTCAGTTCGGCTCCTACGAGCAGTACTTC. Translating gives CASSLRPRQFGSYEQYF.

This clone was counted a few times. The chain couples TRBV7-8 to TRBJ2-3, with D unclear. The CDR3 runs 13 residues. V lost 3 bases and J 2 bases, leaving 6 bases between the germline ends. The V gene's germline CDR1 is SGHVS and CDR2 FQNEAQ. This chain's CDR3 is CASSLWDTDTQYF. DNA of the CDR3: TGTGCCAGCAGCTTGTGGGACACAGATACGCAGTATTTT.

This clone has only a few counts. The chain combines TRBV5-1 with TRBJ2-3, with 10 bases identical to TRBD2. CDR1 SGHRS and CDR2 YFSETQ come from the germline V gene. With 1 base clipped from V and 1 base from J, the junction kept 3 bases outside the gene matches. CDR3 length: 16 amino acids. CDR3 in DNA: TGCGCCAGCAGCTTGCCCACTAGCGGGGGCACAGATACGCAGTATTTT. This gives the protein CASSLPTSGGTDTQYF.

CDR3 sequence reads: CASSLGRQSNEQFF. Here the CDR3 DNA reads TGTGCCAGCAGCCTCGGCCGCCAGTCCAATGAGCAGTTCTTC. The chain uses TRBV5-4 and TRBJ2-1; no definite D call. With 4 bases removed from V and 6 bases from J, the gap between germline ends came to 14 bases. The germline gives CDR1 SGHNT, CDR2 YYREEE (reference sequence). CDR3 length: 14 amino acids.

The genes are TRBV5-4 and TRBJ2-1; TRBD2 aligns across 9 bases. J gave up 6 bases and V 10 bases, and 8 bases lay outside the gene matches. The CDR3 has 13 residues. The germline V gene encodes CDR1 SGHNT and CDR2 YYREEE (reference sequence). The CDR3 region has the DNA TGTGCCTGTAGCGGGAGCTGGTCCAATGAGCAGTTCTTC. Translated: CACSGSWSNEQFF.

This chain links TRBV19 with TRBJ2-5; tentative D call: TRBD1 (6 bases). CDR3 length equals 15 residues. V was pared by 5 bases and J by 1 base, with 14 bases between. Germline assignment: CDR1 LNHDA and CDR2 SQIVND (reference sequence). The CDR3 here is CASSQGGQIQETQYF. CDR3 sequence (DNA): TGTGCCAGTAGTCAAGGGGGACAAATCCAAGAGACCCAGTACTTC.